This T cell receptor beta chain came from a study of identical twins. This clonotype was recorded many times. Antigen: not known. Study conclusions and caveats: Recombination models fit unrelated individuals' TCR alpha sharing but underestimated twins'. Alpha sequences that were out-of-frame and twin-shared showed an excess of low generation probability. One should note that invariant MAIT and iNKT cells could partly confound zero-insertion analyses. Memory repertoires lacked the insertion deficit that abundant cord blood beta clonotypes showed.

Each CDR3 protein is one row after TCRdb ran MiXCR on the 5' RACE reads. The sample includes about 150,000 distinct CDR3 sequences, 3.5% of them seen just once. Germline CDR1 and CDR2: MNHEY and SVGAGI. Trimming took off 7 bases at V and 8 bases at J, with 9 bases between the two ends. The CDR3 runs 11 residues. This sequence originates from a man aged 18 to 35 in good health. V is TRBV6-5 and J is TRBJ2-1; D possibly corresponds to TRBD1 (6 bases). Source material: memory T cells sorted from blood. CDR3 coding DNA: TGTGCCAGCACAGGGGACGATGAGCAGTTCTTC. Translating it yields CASTGDDEQFF.